A single sample gave rise to the 27 T cell receptor beta chains below, sequenced in a study of cytomegalovirus exposure and HLA in healthy donors. This table comes from immunoSEQ multiplex PCR, and its TCRdb copy is limited to in-frame clones, with some not included. This sample has over 85,000 clones; 70% to 90% occur once, and the top ten carry 1.4%. Material for sequencing was PBMCs. The receptors stem from a woman in her twenties or thirties in good health and CMV-seropositive.

The CDR3 region is CASSVGPPYEQYF. The CDR3 nucleotides are TGTGCCAGCAGCGTAGGTCCTCCTTACGAGCAGTACTTC. The chain couples TRBV9 to TRBJ2-7; no clear D gene. This CDR3 is built from 13 residues. Trimming left V 0 bases short and J 4 bases short, with 8 bases between. Germline V lookup: CDR1 SGDLS, CDR2 YYNGEE.

The chain is built from TRBV6-1 and TRBJ2-2; weak D call: TRBD1 (6 bases). CDR1 and CDR2 from the germline V gene are MNHNS and SASEGT. Trimming stripped 6 bases from V and 7 bases from J, with 15 bases between. CDR3 size: 14 residues. CDR3 sequence: CASRQGSAGGELFF. CDR3 nucleotides: TGTGCCAGCAGACAGGGATCTGCGGGCGGGGAGCTGTTTTTT.

This clone has a single count. CDR3 residues: CASSPQGETDTQYF. In DNA form, the CDR3 reads TGTGCCAGCAGTCCACAGGGGGAGACAGATACGCAGTATTTT. The chain recombines TRBV6-5 with TRBJ2-3; TRBD1 matches 8 bases. V dropped 5 bases and J dropped 3; count of bases not matched to a gene: 4. The CDR3 extends over 14 amino acids. The germline V gene encodes CDR1 MNHEY and CDR2 SVGAGI.

The chain's CDR3 is CASSGPGQGVSPLHF. In DNA, the CDR3 is TGTGCCAGCAGTGGGCCGGGACAGGGAGTTTCACCCCTCCACTTT. The chain employs TRBV2 and TRBJ1-6, with 9 bases matching TRBD1. Losses at the gene ends were 4 bases for V and 9 bases for J; bases not matched to a gene: 7. CDR3 length equals 15 residues. Germline CDR1 SNHLY, CDR2 FYNNEI.

The chain carries TRBV6-4 and TRBJ1-2; D uncertain. The ends were cut back, 0 bases at V and 8 bases at J, with 10 bases in the middle. Germline values: CDR1 MRHNA, CDR2 SNTAGT. The CDR3 is 13 amino acids. CDR3 amino acids: CASSDSGVGGYTF. The CDR3 nucleotides are TGTGCCAGCAGTGACTCCGGGGTTGGAGGCTACACCTTC.

The gene calls are TRBV5-5 and TRBJ2-7; D is unclear. Germline assignment: CDR1 SGHKS and CDR2 YYEKEE (reference sequence). The CDR3 totals 13 residues. V was trimmed by 2 bases and J by 3 bases, leaving 9 bases between them. This CDR3 reads CASSLPGLYEQYF. CDR3 nucleotide sequence: TGTGCCAGCAGCTTACCAGGCCTCTACGAGCAGTACTTC.

V is TRBV7-2 and J is TRBJ2-3; 9 bases line up with TRBD2. The CDR3 spans 18 residues. Germline-derived CDR1 and CDR2 are SGHTA and FQGNSA. Unmatched junction bases numbered 20, after V lost 7 bases and J lost 6 bases. The chain's CDR3 is CASTQSAGGPIVVDTQYF. CDR3 coding DNA: TGTGCCAGCACCCAGTCGGCGGGAGGGCCCATTGTCGTTGATACGCAGTATTTT. The full variable domain, with the rest looked up from reference TRBV7-2 and TRBJ2-3, is GAGVSQSPSNKVTEKGKDVELRCDPISGHTALYWYRQSLGQGLEFLIYFQGNSAPDKSGLPSDRFSAERTGGSVSTLTIQRTQQEDSAVYLCASTQSAGGPIVVDTQYFGPGTRLTVL.

The chain employs TRBV10-2 and TRBJ2-6; D is unresolved. V was cut by 5 bases and J by 0 bases, with 5 bases left in between. CDR3 length: 14 amino acids. CDR1 and CDR2 (germline): WSHSY, SAAADI. Here the CDR3 reads CASSPGSGANVLTF. The CDR3 DNA sequence: TGCGCCAGCAGTCCAGGCTCTGGGGCCAACGTCCTGACTTTC.

The chain has TRBV2 and TRBJ2-1; D unresolved. V was trimmed by 5 bases and J by 4 bases, leaving 15 bases between them. The CDR3 loop spans 15 amino acids. Germline V CDR1 and CDR2: SNHLY, FYNNEI. CDR3 sequence reads: CASSLYSSTYNEQFF. The DNA for the CDR3 is TGTGCCAGCAGTCTGTACAGTTCCACTTACAATGAGCAGTTCTTC.

The chain recombines TRBV2 with TRBJ2-1; 14 bases align to TRBD2. V lost 4 bases to trimming and J lost 0 bases; unmatched junction nucleotides: 8. Germline V CDR1 and CDR2: SNHLY, FYNNEI. This CDR3 region has 19 residues. The CDR3 DNA reads as TGTGCCAGCAGTGTTCCGACTAGCGGGGGGGAAAGCTCCTACAATGAGCAGTTCTTC. Translating gives CASSVPTSGGESSYNEQFF.

This clone was seen a handful of times. The J gene is TRBJ2-3, the V gene TRBV6-5; D unresolved. This CDR3 has 14 residues. CDR1 and CDR2 (germline): MNHEY, SVGAGI. V lost 2 bases to trimming and J lost 2 bases, with 8 bases between them. In nucleotides, the CDR3 is TGTGCCAGCAGTTACGCTACAGCCACAGATACGCAGTATTTT. Its translation: CASSYATATDTQYF.

The chain joins TRBV4-3 to TRBJ2-3; 7 bases align to TRBD2. The V segment lost 0 bases and the J segment 5 bases; nucleotides outside the gene matches: 11. The CDR3 sequence is 17 residues long. Germline V CDR1 and CDR2: LGHNA, YSLEER. Written as DNA, the CDR3 is TGCGCCAGCAGCCAAGATGGTGGGGGAGGGGCAAGAGATACGCAGTATTTT. Translated, it gives CASSQDGGGGARDTQYF.

The chain recombines TRBV30 with TRBJ2-7; possible D gene TRBD1, 5 bases. V gave up 0 bases and J gave up 0 bases, with 15 bases separating them. Germline loops: CDR1 GTSNPN, CDR2 SVGIG (reference sequence). The CDR3 sequence is 16 residues long. The CDR3 spells CAWSVWGIESSYEQYF. CDR3 DNA sequence: TGTGCCTGGAGTGTATGGGGCATAGAGAGCTCCTACGAGCAGTACTTC. The full variable domain, completed using reference TRBV30 and TRBJ2-7, is SQTIHQWPATLVQPVGSPLSLECTVEGTSNPNLYWYRQAAGRGLQLLFYSVGIGQISSEVPQNLSASRPQDRQFILSSKKLLLSDSGFYLCAWSVWGIESSYEQYFGPGTRLTVT.

V and J are TRBV4-2 and TRBJ2-7; 7 nucleotides agree with TRBD1. There are 15 residues in the CDR3. V shed 0 bases and J 3 bases; nucleotides not matched to a gene: 5. CDR1 LGHNA and CDR2 YNFKEQ come from the germline V gene. The CDR3 spells CASSQDRDSYYEQYF. CDR3 coding DNA: TGTGCCAGCAGCCAAGATAGGGACAGCTACTACGAGCAGTACTTC.

The chain carries TRBV19 and TRBJ2-7; 7 bases align to TRBD1. J was trimmed by 3 bases and V by 5 bases; bases with no gene match: 7. Per germline, CDR1 LNHDA and CDR2 SQIVND (reference sequence). CDR3 size: 14 residues. In DNA form, the CDR3 reads TGTGCCAGTAGTCCCGGGACAGCCGTCTACGAGCAGTACTTC. It codes for CASSPGTAVYEQYF. Looking up the rest from reference TRBV19 and TRBJ2-7 gives the full variable domain: DGGITQSPKYLFRKEGQNVTLSCEQNLNHDAMYWYRQDPGQGLRLIYYSQIVNDFQKGDIAEGYSVSREKKESFPLTVTSAQKNPTAFYLCASSPGTAVYEQYFGPGTRLTVT.

The chain joins TRBV18 to TRBJ2-1; 11 bases match TRBD2. The germline gives CDR1 KGHSH, CDR2 LQKENI. V gave up 3 bases and J gave up 5 bases; unmatched junction bases: 12. CDR3 size: 18 residues. The CDR3 nucleotides are TGTGCCAGCTCACCGGGCAGGGAACTAGCGGGAGAGGACAATGAGCAGTTCTTC. Translated: CASSPGRELAGEDNEQFF. The whole variable domain, remainder taken from reference TRBV18 and TRBJ2-1, is NAGVMQNPRHLVRRRGQEARLRCSPMKGHSHVYWYRQLPEEGLKFMVYLQKENIIDESGMPKERFSAEFPKEGPSILRIQQVVRGDSAAYFCASSPGRELAGEDNEQFFGPGTRLTVL.

This clone was seen just once. The chain carries TRBV6-5 and TRBJ2-2; maybe TRBD1 (6 bases). V gave up 8 bases and J gave up 1 base, with 14 bases separating them. The length of the CDR3 is 15 residues. The germline V gene has CDR1 MNHEY and CDR2 SVGAGI. In DNA, the CDR3 is TGTGCCAGCTCCGTTAACAGGGTGAACACCGGGGAGCTGTTTTTT. Protein sequence: CASSVNRVNTGELFF.

V usage is TRBV14 and J usage is TRBJ2-6; D is undetermined. There are 15 residues in the CDR3. CDR1 and CDR2 (germline): SGHDN, FVKESK. V dropped 4 bases and J dropped 4 bases, with 11 bases sitting between them. CDR3: CASSPSLGGANVLTF. As DNA, the CDR3 is TGTGCCAGCAGCCCCAGCCTAGGAGGGGCCAACGTCCTGACTTTC.

The V call is TRBV2, the J call TRBJ1-3; 10 bases fit TRBD1. The germline V gene encodes CDR1 SNHLY and CDR2 FYNNEI. The J segment lost 2 bases and the V segment lost 6 bases, leaving 4 bases of the junction unmatched. The CDR3 consists of 15 residues. The CDR3 DNA follows: TGTGCCAGCAGATCCGGGACAGGGGCTGGAAACACCATATATTTT. Amino acids: CASRSGTGAGNTIYF.

The chain couples TRBV2 to TRBJ2-1; 9 nucleotides line up with TRBD2. After removal of 4 bases from V and 10 bases from J, the junction contained 11 bases not matched to a gene. From germline, CDR1 is SNHLY and CDR2 FYNNEI. This CDR3 comprises 15 residues. The CDR3 is CASSGLAGRRGEQFF. For the CDR3, the DNA is TGTGCCAGCAGTGGGCTAGCGGGGCGTAGAGGGGAGCAGTTCTTC.

The V and J genes are TRBV5-1 and TRBJ2-7; TRBD2 agrees at 10 bases. With V trimmed by 0 bases and J by 0 bases, 3 bases remained unmatched. The V gene's germline CDR1 is SGHRS and CDR2 YFSETQ. This CDR3 region has 16 residues. The CDR3 here is CASSLAASGSSYEQYF. In nucleotides, the CDR3 is TGCGCCAGCAGCTTGGCCGCTAGCGGGAGCTCCTACGAGCAGTACTTC.

This clone is labeled as medium-sized (0.01 to 0.1%). The J gene is TRBJ1-1, the V gene TRBV7-3; D perhaps matches TRBD1 (5 bases). The ends were cut back, 2 bases at V and 4 bases at J, with 8 bases in the middle. The CDR3 extends over 13 amino acids. Germline V CDR1 and CDR2: SGHTA, FQGTGA. The DNA of the CDR3 is TGTGCCAGCAGCTTATCCGGGGGCACTGAAGCTTTCTTT. Its protein product is CASSLSGGTEAFF.

The rearrangement joins TRBV6-5 to TRBJ2-7; 9 nucleotides agree with TRBD1. Per germline, CDR1 MNHEY and CDR2 SVGAGI. With 7 bases clipped from V and 2 bases from J, the junction kept 9 bases outside the gene matches. There are 15 residues in the CDR3. The DNA for the CDR3 is TGTGCCAGCATGCTGCGGGGGACAGGGCCCTACGAGCAGTACTTC. It is translated as CASMLRGTGPYEQYF.

This chain joins TRBV27 and TRBJ2-7; 9 nucleotides match TRBD2. Germline values: CDR1 MNHEY, CDR2 SMNVEV (reference sequence). Unmatched junction bases numbered 6, after V lost 5 bases and J lost 1 base. The CDR3 loop spans 15 amino acids. The CDR3: CASSISAGGSYEQYF. CDR3 DNA sequence: TGTGCCAGCAGTATTTCAGCGGGAGGATCCTACGAGCAGTACTTC.

The chain couples TRBV19 to TRBJ2-7; no clear D gene. Germline assignment: CDR1 LNHDA and CDR2 SQIVND (reference sequence). Trimming took 4 bases from V and 1 from J, leaving 8 bases between them. This CDR3 is 13 amino acids long. In nucleotides, the CDR3 is TGTGCCAGTAGTACAAGCGTTTCCTACGAGCAGTACTTC. The encoded protein is CASSTSVSYEQYF.

CDR3 sequence reads: CAWSVQGSSYEQYF. As DNA, the CDR3 is TGTGCCTGGAGTGTACAGGGGAGCTCCTACGAGCAGTACTTC. The rearrangement uses TRBV30 and TRBJ2-7; 7 positions match TRBD1. The CDR3 sequence is 14 residues long. V lost 0 bases to trimming and J lost 0 bases; unmatched junction nucleotides: 2. The germline gives CDR1 GTSNPN, CDR2 SVGIG (reference sequence).

The rearrangement uses TRBV30 and TRBJ2-7, with 10 bases aligning to TRBD1. The junction had 4 bases not matched to a gene; V was cut back by 5 bases and J by 6 bases. Germline V CDR1 and CDR2: GTSNPN, SVGIG (reference sequence). The CDR3 is 12 residues long. CDR3 protein: CAWSDRGREQYF. The CDR3 region has the DNA TGTGCCTGGTCCGACAGGGGGCGCGAGCAGTACTTC.